The 3 T cell receptor beta chains in this list originate from one sample, sequenced in a study of blood T cells in healthy people across ages. Primed by a sample-barcoded 5' primer and a J-beta primer mix, a second PCR proceeded for 7 to 11 cycles. TCRdb passed the 5' RACE reads through MiXCR, listing each CDR3 protein once. The table includes 630,000 or so distinct CDR3 sequences, roughly 30% detected once. Sample: blood. The origin of the receptors is a woman older than 75 in good health.

This clonotype was recorded at least ten times. This chain joins TRBV20-1 and TRBJ2-7; D is possibly TRBD2 (5 bases). Trimming took off 4 bases at V and 0 bases at J, with 10 bases between the two ends. The CDR3 loop spans 13 amino acids. In germline, CDR1 is DFQATT, CDR2 SNEGSKA (reference sequence). The CDR3 DNA follows: TGCAGTGCTATTGACGGACTCTCCTACGAGCAGTACTTC. Its protein product is CSAIDGLSYEQYF.

Comment on this clonotype: It may be a read error: a sequence one base away is much more abundant. The rearrangement links TRBV6-4 to TRBJ2-3; 14 bases are shared with TRBD2. The CDR3 is made up of 16 amino acids. Germline V gene sequence: CDR1 MRHNA, CDR2 SNTAGT. CDR3 in DNA: TGTGCCAGCAGTCGACTAGCGGGGGGGACCACAGATACGCGGTATTTT. Translating gives CASSRLAGGTTDTRYF.

Notes on this clonotype: Possible read error: a much larger clone is one base away. V is TRBV9 and J is TRBJ2-1; either TRBD1 or TRBD2 may supply D (6 bases each). V was pared by 9 bases and J by 5 bases, with 15 bases between. The CDR3 extends over 13 amino acids. Germline lookup yields CDR1 SGDLS and CDR2 YYNGEE. CDR3 in amino acids: CATNGGNNNEQFF. CDR3 bases: TGTGCCACCAACGGGGGCAACAACAATGAGCAGTTCTTC.